These T cell receptor beta chains were read from a single sample in a study of blood T cells in healthy people across ages. TCRdb reprocessed the 5' RACE reads with MiXCR, giving one entry per CDR3 protein. The data show around 1,700,000 distinct CDR3 sequences, roughly 27% seen once. Sequencing was performed on blood. The receptors stem from a woman under 40 in good health. Both conserved end residues are trimmed from each CDR3. Size tells how often a clone was seen (once, few, many) or the class of an expanded clone, and some rows leave it out.

15 | few | TRBJ2-1 | TRBV7-2 | ASSLEFWREGSDEQF
13 | - | TRBJ2-1 | TRBV20-1 | SARQLAGGGNEQF
13 | few | TRBJ1-2 | TRBV5-1 | ASSNTGEPLGGYT
12 | few | TRBJ2-1 | TRBV6-2/TRBV6-3 | ASIREGGSNEQF
11 | - | TRBJ2-7 | TRBV29-1 | SVEGSREGEQY
12 | - | TRBJ2-4 | TRBV12-3/TRBV12-4 | ASTGTSEDNEQY
13 | few | TRBJ2-1 | TRBV6-2/TRBV6-3 | ASSYMDRAGNEQF
13 | - | TRBJ2-1 | TRBV28 | ASSHAGTNYNEQF
12 | - | TRBJ2-3 | TRBV6-5 | ATRPPYGTDTQY
11 | many | TRBJ1-2 | TRBV6-5 | ASSYDRVRGYT
10 | many | TRBJ2-5 | TRBV10-2 | ASSAPRGTQY
11 | - | TRBJ2-5 | TRBV29-1 | SAGTVIQETQY
11 | many | TRBJ2-7 | TRBV29-1 | SVARTGDYEQY
12 | - | TRBJ1-5 | TRBV5-1 | ASSWGGVDQPQH
11 | few | TRBJ1-1 | TRBV7-9 | ASTPARNTEAF
12 | many | TRBJ2-5 | TRBV7-2 | ASSLSPVRETQY